The present T cell receptor (beta chain) was sequenced within a study of beta chain features in type 1 diabetes. Overall study context: All samples combined gave 90 million to 130 million sorted cells for examination.

Reverse transcription of all isolated RNA meant that expressed TCRB transcripts were sequenced. Libraries were prepared by immunoSEQ multiplex PCR; TCRdb keeps only in-frame clonotypes and omits some of them. The table lists over 150,000 clones, about 9.3% of them singletons. General study results and limits: Among patients, naive, central memory and Treg TCRB repertoires appeared more similar than among healthy donors. Shorter TCRB CDR3s, moderately but significantly so, were found in Type 1 diabetes patients in all four CD4+ subsets. Here, the possible influence of HLA type (on TCRB rearrangement) remained unresolved.

CD45RO/CCR7/CD25/CD127/CD95/CD27 staining was used to isolate CD4+ naive, central memory, regulatory and stem cell-like memory cells by sorting. This clone was seen many times. Its antigen is unknown. Other nucleotide sequences from this sample produce the same CDR3. Germline CDR1 is SQVTM and CDR2 is ANQGSEA. This CDR3 is built from 12 residues. V dropped 4 bases and J dropped 5; count of bases not matched to a gene: 0. This clonotype originated in a man aged 25-45 years with type 1 diabetes. This rearrangement joins TRBV29-1 to TRBJ2-7, with 12 bases fitting TRBD2. Sequencing input: central memory CD4+ T cells from blood. The CDR3 loop reads CSVGLAGDEQYF. In DNA, the CDR3 is TGCAGCGTTGGACTAGCGGGAGACGAGCAGTACTTC.